This TCR beta chain was recorded in a study of early T cells in non-severe SARS-CoV-2 infection. TCRdb redid the calling of the 5' RACE reads with MiXCR, one entry per CDR3 protein. This table holds around 33,000 distinct CDR3 sequences, 4% to 5% found once. The germline CDR1 and CDR2 sequences are LNHDA and SQIVND (reference sequence). V lost 3 bases and J lost 2; bases outside the gene matches: 9. The CDR3 totals 17 residues. This sequence was found in an adult who was a healthcare worker with PCR-confirmed SARS-CoV-2 infection or an uninfected control (not recorded which). The chain is built from TRBV19 and TRBJ2-1; 8 nucleotides line up with TRBD2. Sequencing was carried out using whole blood. The DNA for the CDR3 is TGTGCCAGTAGTATGAGGAGGCGGGGGGATACCTACAATGAGCAGTTCTTC. Translation gives CASSMRRRGDTYNEQFF.